The 32 T cell receptor beta chains presented below share a single source sample, sequenced in a study of T-cell reconstitution after alpha-beta-depleted transplantation in children (dated by TCRdb to 2016 to 2017). Explained via the paper, the treatment or condition label denotes: allogeneic hematopoietic cell transplantation with graft depleted of TCRalphabeta T cells and CD19 B cells. To prepare the library, PCR was applied. Instrument used: Illumina HiSeq 2500. Molecular barcoding was employed in the preparation of TCR libraries, with unique molecular identifiers being used to normalize TCRbeta repertoire quantification. TCRdb applied fastp at Q25 and MiXCR to the public reads, then kept only in-frame beta chains. Rows are unified per CDR3 protein, each entry keeping the most common DNA and genes. Present in this sample are roughly 250,000 distinct CDR3 sequences, just under 8.5% of which were seen just once. Clones ranked in the top ten supply 5% to 8% of the sample.

Source: PBMCs, mostly from graft donor cells, taken 180 days after TCRalphabeta/CD19-depleted stem cell transplant. The receptors originated from a male patient younger than 18 who had a stem cell transplant for acute lymphoblastic leukemia, so the T cells may come from the graft donor.

The sample holds many counts of this clonotype. J is TRBJ1-6 and V is TRBV28; no reliable D call. V shed 3 bases and J shed 6 bases, with 12 bases lying between them. The CDR3 totals 15 residues. In germline, CDR1 is MDHEN, CDR2 SYDVKM. The CDR3: CASSFWNGFNSPLHF. CDR3 nucleotides: TGTGCCAGCAGTTTTTGGAATGGGTTTAATTCACCCCTCCACTTT.

This clonotype showed up many times. The genes are TRBV4-1 and TRBJ2-7; possibly TRBD1 for D (6 bases). This CDR3 region has 16 residues. Germline CDR1 and CDR2: MGHRA and YSYEKL. The germline V and J ends were trimmed by 4 bases and 0 bases, with 16 bases remaining between them. In nucleotides, the CDR3 is TGCGCCAGCAGCCGCTTTGGACAGCTCTACTCCTACGAGCAGTACTTC. It encodes CASSRFGQLYSYEQYF.

This clonotype was detected many times. The chain carries TRBV6-5 and TRBJ2-5; D is uncertain. This CDR3 region has 15 residues. V lost 2 bases and J 2 bases, leaving 12 bases between the germline ends. The germline V gene has CDR1 MNHEY and CDR2 SVGAGI. CDR3 coding DNA: TGTGCCAGCAGTTACACCCCCGGGCAGCAAGAGACCCAGTACTTC. As protein: CASSYTPGQQETQYF.

This clonotype has ten or more counts. The chain has TRBV11-1 and TRBJ2-1, with a possible D match to TRBD1 (6 bases). Trimming pared 5 bases from V and 7 bases from J, leaving 21 bases between. The germline V gene has CDR1 SGHAT and CDR2 FQDESV (reference sequence). CDR3 length: 16 amino acids. In DNA form, the CDR3 reads TGTGCCAGCAGCACTGAAGCGGTATGGGGGCTGAATGAGCAGTTCTTC. Amino acids: CASSTEAVWGLNEQFF.

This clonotype was found many times. The V and J genes are TRBV10-3 and TRBJ2-5; TRBD1 is a possible D gene (6 bases). V was clipped by 6 bases and J by 1 base, with 15 bases between them. The CDR3 has 15 residues. Germline CDR1 is ENHRY and CDR2 is SYGVKD. CDR3 in DNA: TGTGCCATCAGGGGGTCCGGACAGACCCAAGAGACCCAGTACTTC. It codes for CAIRGSGQTQETQYF.

This clonotype was observed many times. The V call is TRBV20-1, the J call TRBJ2-5; a possible D gene is TRBD1 (6 bases). The CDR3 is 12 residues long. Between the trimmed V and J ends, which lost 2 bases and 6 bases, there was a span of 10 bases. The germline CDR1 and CDR2 sequences are DFQATT and SNEGSKA (reference sequence). The CDR3 sequence is CSARTGMQTQYF. As DNA, the CDR3 is TGCAGTGCTAGAACAGGGATGCAGACCCAGTACTTC.

The table lists this clonotype with many counts. The V call is TRBV15, the J call TRBJ2-1; TRBD2 agrees at 10 bases. The junction had 8 bases not matched to a gene; V was cut back by 2 bases and J by 4 bases. Germline V gene lookup returns CDR1 LNHNV and CDR2 YYDKDF (reference sequence). This CDR3 is 17 amino acids long. CDR3 region: CATSRTRTSGPYNEQFF. For the CDR3, the DNA is TGTGCCACCAGCAGAACCCGGACTAGCGGACCGTACAATGAGCAGTTCTTC.

This clonotype was detected many times. The chain combines TRBV5-1 with TRBJ2-7; perhaps D is TRBD1 or TRBD2 (5 bases each). The CDR3 spans 14 residues. Germline V gene sequence: CDR1 SGHRS, CDR2 YFSETQ. V was clipped by 2 bases and J by 5 bases, with 14 bases between them. The CDR3 is CASSFTGLINEQYF. The CDR3, as DNA: TGCGCCAGCAGCTTCACGGGGCTCATAAACGAGCAGTACTTC.

Many counts were recorded for this clonotype. The chain has TRBV29-1 and TRBJ1-1; D remains unclear. CDR3 length: 12 amino acids. Germline values: CDR1 SQVTM, CDR2 ANQGSEA. V lost 7 bases, J lost 2 bases, and 11 bases lay in between. The CDR3 DNA reads as TGCAGCGGGTCACTTAAAAACACTGAAGCTTTCTTT. Its translation is CSGSLKNTEAFF. The full variable domain, in which reference TRBV29-1 and TRBJ1-1 provide the parts outside the CDR3, is SAVISQKPSRDICQRGTSLTIQCQVDSQVTMMFWYRQQPGQSLTLIATANQGSEATYESGFVIDKFPISRPNLTFSTLTVSNMSPEDSSIYLCSGSLKNTEAFFGQGTRLTVV.

Many counts were recorded for this clonotype. V gene TRBV4-1 combines with J gene TRBJ2-5; D may correspond to TRBD1 or TRBD2 (6 bases each). Trimming cost V 0 bases and J 5 bases, with 13 bases left between them. Germline loops: CDR1 MGHRA, CDR2 YSYEKL. The CDR3 extends over 15 amino acids. CDR3 sequence reads: CASSQDGGPTETQYF. As DNA, the CDR3 is TGCGCCAGCAGCCAAGATGGGGGGCCAACTGAGACCCAGTACTTC.

This clonotype was seen a few times. The rearrangement joins TRBV6-6 to TRBJ2-3; 7 bases align to TRBD1. The V gene's germline CDR1 is MNHNY and CDR2 SVGAGI (reference sequence). The trim removed 7 bases at V and 10 bases at J, leaving 8 bases unmatched. The CDR3 is 12 amino acids. CDR3 loop: CASKAGTVAQYF. Here the CDR3 DNA reads TGTGCCAGCAAGGCAGGGACAGTCGCGCAGTATTTT.

This clonotype has only one observation. This may arise from a read error, as a much more abundant clone is one base away. This rearrangement joins TRBV9 to TRBJ2-1; 8 bases align to TRBD1. From germline, CDR1 is SGDLS and CDR2 YYNGEE. This CDR3 has 15 residues. The CDR3 sequence: CASSGGQGSYSEQFF. The CDR3 DNA reads TGTGCCAGCAGCGGAGGACAGGGCTCCTACAGTGAGCAGTTCTTC.

The table lists this clonotype with many counts. Here the CDR3 reads CASSQVNVRRTDTQYF. The DNA for the CDR3 is TGTGCCAGCAGCCAAGTCAACGTACGGCGCACAGATACGCAGTATTTT. V gene TRBV14 combines with J gene TRBJ2-3; D uncertain. This CDR3 contains 16 residues. Germline V lookup: CDR1 SGHDN, CDR2 FVKESK. With 1 base removed from V and 1 base from J, the gap between germline ends came to 12 bases. Complete variable domain (other parts from reference TRBV14 and TRBJ2-3): EAGVTQFPSHSVIEKGQTVTLRCDPISGHDNLYWYRRVMGKEIKFLLHFVKESKQDESGMPNNRFLAERTGGTYSTLKVQPAELEDSGVYFCASSQVNVRRTDTQYFGPGTRLTVL.

This clonotype was detected ten times or more. V usage is TRBV12-3 or TRBV12-4 and J usage is TRBJ2-5, with TRBD2 matching 13 bases. The trim removed 5 bases at V and 4 bases at J, leaving 7 bases unmatched. The CDR3 contains 16 residues. The chain's CDR3 is CASSLSRTSGGETQYF. The CDR3 DNA is TGTGCCAGCAGTCTCTCCCGGACTAGCGGGGGAGAGACCCAGTACTTC.

Turning to this clonotype: A read error may explain this, as a much larger clone is one base away. This sequence joins TRBV2 and TRBJ1-2, with 8 bases aligning to TRBD1. CDR3 length equals 12 residues. V trimming: 11 bases; J trimming: 8 bases; junction bases outside the gene matches: 10. Germline V lookup: CDR1 SNHLY, CDR2 FYNNEI. The CDR3 coding sequence is TGTGCCGGCCCGGACAGGGTTAGAGGCTACACCTTC. This gives the protein CAGPDRVRGYTF.

This clonotype was seen many times. The chain links TRBV20-1 to TRBJ2-1, with D perhaps matching TRBD2 (5 bases). CDR1 is DFQATT, CDR2 SNEGSKA, per germline (reference sequence). Trimming took 0 bases from V and 2 from J, leaving 14 bases between them. CDR3 length equals 16 residues. The chain's CDR3 is CSARDWSGNTYNEQFF. CDR3 DNA sequence: TGCAGTGCTAGAGATTGGAGCGGAAATACCTACAATGAGCAGTTCTTC.

This clonotype was picked up many times. This sequence joins TRBV24-1 and TRBJ2-1; TRBD2 might be the D (6 bases). Trimming removed 2 bases from V and 8 bases from J, with 6 bases in between. Germline assignment: CDR1 KGHDR and CDR2 SFDVKD. This CDR3 spans 12 amino acids. CDR3 nucleotides: TGTGCCACCAGTGATTGGGGGGATGAGCAGTTCTTC. Its protein product is CATSDWGDEQFF.

The gene calls are TRBV20-1 and TRBJ1-2; D is ambiguous. Looked up from germline, CDR1 is DFQATT and CDR2 is SNEGSKA (reference sequence). The CDR3 has 19 amino acids. The CDR3 DNA reads TGCTGCGGTACTCCCCTGCTCCAGGATAGAGGAGGTTTGGCCTATGGCTACACCTTC. Encoded protein: CCGTPLLQDRGGLAYGYTF.

The table lists this clonotype with many counts. This chain connects TRBV25-1 to TRBJ2-3; 11 nucleotides align to TRBD2. Losses at the gene ends were 10 bases for V and 5 bases for J; bases not matched to a gene: 14. The CDR3 runs 16 residues. In germline, CDR1 is MGHDK, CDR2 SYGVNS. CDR3 DNA: TGTGCCACCGCAGCAGGTAGCGGGGGGGCAAGAGATACGCAGTATTTT. Its protein product is CATAAGSGGARDTQYF.

There are a few counts of this clonotype. The chain has TRBV4-3 and TRBJ2-7; 7 bases agree with TRBD1. The CDR3 loop spans 18 amino acids. Losses at the gene ends were 0 bases for V and 0 bases for J; bases not matched to a gene: 11. Germline V lookup: CDR1 LGHNA, CDR2 YSLEER. For the CDR3, the DNA is TGCGCCAGCAGCCAAGACCCCGGGGACAGAAGAAGCTCCTACGAGCAGTACTTC. Protein: CASSQDPGDRRSSYEQYF.

In this sample, this clonotype turned up many times. V and J are TRBV4-2 and TRBJ2-7; D uncertain. Germline assignment: CDR1 LGHNA and CDR2 YNFKEQ. The CDR3 contains 14 residues. Trimming left V 0 bases short and J 6 bases short, with 12 bases between. The CDR3 here is CASSQDLARPEQYF. In DNA, the CDR3 is TGTGCCAGCAGCCAAGATCTCGCCAGGCCCGAGCAGTACTTC.

The table lists this clonotype with many counts. This rearrangement joins TRBV20-1 to TRBJ2-3; perhaps TRBD2 as D (6 bases). The germline CDR1 and CDR2 sequences are DFQATT and SNEGSKA (reference sequence). This CDR3 contains 13 residues. V was pared by 2 bases and J by 3 bases, with 9 bases between. The CDR3 loop reads CSARNGGTDTQYF. The CDR3 DNA reads TGCAGTGCTAGAAATGGGGGGACAGATACGCAGTATTTT.

This clonotype was found many times. The chain combines TRBV4-1 with TRBJ2-7, with unresolved D. The CDR3 has 14 residues. The V and J ends lost 2 bases and 1 base respectively, with 9 bases between them. The germline CDR1 and CDR2 sequences are MGHRA and YSYEKL. CDR3 sequence (DNA): TGCGCCAGCAGCCAAATCGACGGTTCCTACGAGCAGTACTTC. Its protein product is CASSQIDGSYEQYF.

Turning to this clonotype: Mismatch with germline at one junction end may stem from a read error. This sequence joins TRBV28 and TRBJ2-1; a possible D gene is TRBD2 (5 bases). The CDR3 runs 17 residues. Germline loops: CDR1 MDHEN, CDR2 SYDVKM. The CDR3: CASKRITLGSYYNERFF. CDR3 nucleotides: TGTGCCAGCAAGCGTATTACTCTAGGGAGCTACTACAATGAGCGGTTCTTC.

Many counts were recorded for this clonotype. The rearrangement uses TRBV29-1 and TRBJ1-2; D not certain. Germline assignment: CDR1 SQVTM and CDR2 ANQGSEA. This CDR3 has 12 residues. Deletions cut 1 base from V and 7 bases from J, with 10 bases between. The CDR3 nucleotides are TGCAGCGTTGAAGGGGGAATTGGTGGCTACACCTTC. It specifies CSVEGGIGGYTF.

This clonotype has ten or more counts. CDR3 DNA sequence: TGTGCCAGCAGCAATACTAGCGGGAGGGCAAATACGCAGTATTTT. This translates into CASSNTSGRANTQYF. The chain links TRBV9 to TRBJ2-3, with 13 bases identical to TRBD2. The CDR3 consists of 15 residues. Germline V lookup: CDR1 SGDLS, CDR2 YYNGEE. With V trimmed by 4 bases and J by 7 bases, 6 bases remained unmatched.

A few counts support this clonotype. The genes are TRBV9 and TRBJ2-1; 8 nucleotides align to TRBD2. The trim removed 0 bases at V and 1 base at J, leaving 6 bases unmatched. This CDR3 is 17 amino acids long. CDR1 SGDLS and CDR2 YYNGEE come from the germline V gene. CDR3 in DNA: TGTGCCAGCAGCGTAGTAGGACTAGCCGGATCCTACAATGAGCAGTTCTTC. It encodes CASSVVGLAGSYNEQFF.

This clonotype was observed many times. This chain connects TRBV4-3 to TRBJ2-6, with 11 bases that match TRBD2. The CDR3 is 19 amino acids. Trimming cost V 0 bases and J 1 base; bases outside gene matches: 5. CDR1 and CDR2 from the germline V gene are LGHNA and YSLEER. The CDR3 DNA follows: TGCGCCAGCAGCCAAGATGCGACTAGCGGGGTATCTGGGGCCAACGTCCTGACTTTC. It translates to CASSQDATSGVSGANVLTF.

This clonotype showed up many times. Relative to the germline gene, one junction end is altered; a read error may explain this. The V and J genes are TRBV9 and TRBJ2-3, with D tentatively TRBD2 (6 bases). Per germline, CDR1 SGDLS and CDR2 YYNGEE. The CDR3 sequence is 10 residues long. CDR3 loop: CASSEGTGGF. In DNA form, the CDR3 reads TGTGCCAGCAGCGAAGGGACTGGGGGATTT.

There are many counts of this clonotype. This chain links TRBV7-2 with TRBJ1-2; TRBD1 might be the D (5 bases). Trimming stripped 5 bases from V and 8 bases from J, with 12 bases between. CDR3 length: 12 residues. CDR1 and CDR2 (germline): SGHTA, FQGNSA. The CDR3 DNA sequence: TGTGCCAGCAGCCTGGACTCAGGGGGCTACACCTTC. Its protein is CASSLDSGGYTF.

This clonotype was recorded many times. The J gene is TRBJ2-7, the V gene TRBV25-1; a weak D match, TRBD2 (5 bases). CDR3 length: 12 amino acids. Trimming cost V 7 bases and J 3 bases, with 10 bases left between them. Germline CDR1 reads MGHDK; CDR2 reads SYGVNS. The CDR3 DNA reads as TGTGCCAGCACCTCGGGGATCTACGAGCAGTACTTC. Protein: CASTSGIYEQYF.

In this sample, this clonotype turned up a few times. The chain couples TRBV11-1 to TRBJ2-7, with D tentatively TRBD2 (5 bases). The CDR3 contains 16 residues. The V end lost 4 bases, the J end lost 3 bases, and 19 bases lay between the germline ends. Germline CDR1 SGHAT, CDR2 FQDESV (reference sequence). CDR3 in DNA: TGTGCCAGCAGCTCTGTCATCTACGGAGCGGACTACGAGCAGTACTTC. Protein product: CASSSVIYGADYEQYF.